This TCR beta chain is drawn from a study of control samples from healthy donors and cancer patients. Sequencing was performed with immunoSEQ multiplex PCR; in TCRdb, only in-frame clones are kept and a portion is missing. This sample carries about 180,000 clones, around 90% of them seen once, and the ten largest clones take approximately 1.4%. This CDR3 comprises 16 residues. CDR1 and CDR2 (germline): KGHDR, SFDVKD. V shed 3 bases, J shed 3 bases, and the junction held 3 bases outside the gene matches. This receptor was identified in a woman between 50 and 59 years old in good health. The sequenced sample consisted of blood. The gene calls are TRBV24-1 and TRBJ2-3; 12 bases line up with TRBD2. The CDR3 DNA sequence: TGTGCCACCAGTGATCTAGCGGGAGGGAATACAGATACGCAGTATTTT. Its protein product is CATSDLAGGNTDTQYF.